What follows describes a single T cell receptor beta chain. The V and J ends lost 6 bases and 6 bases, in that order; junction bases with no gene match: 13. Germline V gene lookup returns CDR1 LNHDA and CDR2 SQIVND (reference sequence). CDR3 length: 16 amino acids. Genomic DNA from each subset was divided evenly over several immunoSEQ plates. Libraries were prepared by immunoSEQ multiplex PCR; TCRdb keeps only in-frame clonotypes and omits some of them. The sample consists of roughly 1.5 million clones, 95% to 99% of them appearing once. The sample belongs to a study of shared clonotypes between healthy human individuals. Study in general: Donors consisted of two women and a few men between 18 and 49.

The chain uses TRBV19 and TRBJ2-7; TRBD1 agrees at 11 bases. The TCR was taken from a man aged 25 to 40 in good health. The source material was naive CD4+ T cells sorted from blood. As to subset: CD45RA+ positively selected. CDR3 protein: CASSLSTLGQGVEQYF. The CDR3 DNA sequence: TGTGCCAGTAGCCTCTCCACCCTGGGACAGGGGGTCGAGCAGTACTTC. Drawing the rest from reference TRBV19 and TRBJ2-7, the complete variable domain is DGGITQSPKYLFRKEGQNVTLSCEQNLNHDAMYWYRQDPGQGLRLIYYSQIVNDFQKGDIAEGYSVSREKKESFPLTVTSAQKNPTAFYLCASSLSTLGQGVEQYFGPGTRLTVT.